A single sample is the source of the 3 T cell receptor beta chains below, sequenced in a study of blood T cell repertoires in COVID-19. Profiled with immunoSEQ multiplex PCR; TCRdb holds only in-frame clones, not every one. The repertoire has approximately 400,000 clones, around 88% of them found once; the top ten carry over 10%. The specimen was peripheral blood. The receptors were gathered from a woman aged 45 to 65 with COVID-19, enrolled during active disease.

This chain uses TRBV7-9 with TRBJ1-2; D is uncertain. The CDR3 covers 13 residues. CDR1 is SEHNR, CDR2 FQNEAQ, per germline (reference sequence). V shed 1 base and J shed 8 bases, with 11 bases lying between them. CDR3 sequence (DNA): TGTGCCAGCAGCTTAGGCCCGAACGGGGGCTACACCTTC. This codes for CASSLGPNGGYTF.

The chain carries TRBV6-6 and TRBJ1-2, with 7 bases fitting TRBD1. V lost 0 bases, J lost 4 bases, and 5 bases stayed unmatched. CDR1 is MNHNY and CDR2 is SVGAGI in the germline V gene (reference sequence). There are 15 residues in the CDR3. This CDR3 is CASSYSTGIRYGYTF. The CDR3 DNA reads TGTGCCAGCAGTTACTCGACAGGGATCCGCTATGGCTACACCTTC.

The V and J genes are TRBV6-5 and TRBJ2-7, with D tentatively TRBD2 (6 bases). The V end was cut by 2 bases, the J end by 0 bases, with 11 bases between. The CDR3 has 15 residues. Germline V lookup: CDR1 MNHEY, CDR2 SVGAGI. This CDR3 reads CASSYVQGGSYEQYF. The CDR3, as DNA: TGTGCCAGCAGTTACGTCCAGGGAGGCTCCTACGAGCAGTACTTC.